This is a list of T cell receptor beta chains from one sample in a study of blood T cell repertoires in COVID-19. Assay used: immunoSEQ multiplex PCR; TCRdb lists only in-frame clones, some missing. In the table there are just over 250,000 clones, 86% of which are singletons. Input material: peripheral blood. The receptors were sampled from a man aged 40-50 years who had recovered from COVID-19. Each CDR3 is given with its conserved first and last residue. Fields, in order: CDR3 length, D gene, J gene, V gene, CDR3 protein. D genes are given only for firm matches.

CDR3 length: 14
D gene: TRBD1
J gene: TRBJ1-2
V gene: TRBV7-9
CDR3 protein: CASAPRGRQEGYTF

CDR3 length: 16
D gene: TRBD2
J gene: TRBJ2-7
V gene: TRBV6-2/TRBV6-3
CDR3 protein: CASSYGTSGTTYEQYF

CDR3 length: 14
D gene: TRBD1
J gene: TRBJ1-2
V gene: TRBV7-9
CDR3 protein: CASSFGQGSYGYTF

CDR3 length: 14
D gene: .
J gene: TRBJ2-1
V gene: TRBV11-3
CDR3 protein: CASSLFFGQSEQFF

CDR3 length: 16
D gene: TRBD1
J gene: TRBJ2-7
V gene: TRBV4-1
CDR3 protein: CASSQGDLDRGNEQYF

CDR3 length: 14
D gene: .
J gene: TRBJ1-3
V gene: TRBV5-1
CDR3 protein: CASSRGTSGNTIYF

CDR3 length: 15
D gene: TRBD2
J gene: TRBJ2-5
V gene: TRBV7-2
CDR3 protein: CASSYSGGPGETQYF

CDR3 length: 17
D gene: TRBD1
J gene: TRBJ2-2
V gene: TRBV27
CDR3 protein: CASSPRTGGPLFGELFF

CDR3 length: 16
D gene: TRBD1
J gene: TRBJ2-3
V gene: TRBV19
CDR3 protein: CASSTSGTGGKDTQYF

CDR3 length: 16
D gene: .
J gene: TRBJ2-1
V gene: TRBV11-3
CDR3 protein: CASSLGGLSSYNEQFF

CDR3 length: 14
D gene: .
J gene: TRBJ2-7
V gene: TRBV2
CDR3 protein: CASSVSFGLYEQYF

CDR3 length: 17
D gene: .
J gene: TRBJ2-1
V gene: TRBV6-4
CDR3 protein: CASSDSRGRGTYNEQFF

CDR3 length: 18
D gene: TRBD2
J gene: TRBJ2-3
V gene: TRBV7-3
CDR3 protein: CASSLKASSGGLTDTQYF

CDR3 length: 14
D gene: TRBD1
J gene: TRBJ2-1
V gene: TRBV3-1/TRBV3-2
CDR3 protein: CASSRTTGTNEQFF

CDR3 length: 12
D gene: .
J gene: TRBJ2-3
V gene: TRBV7-6
CDR3 protein: CASSSNTNTQYF

CDR3 length: 15
D gene: TRBD2
J gene: TRBJ2-7
V gene: TRBV6-5
CDR3 protein: CASRFGTSFAREQYF

CDR3 length: 15
D gene: .
J gene: TRBJ1-1
V gene: TRBV5-6
CDR3 protein: CASSLVQRENTEAFF

CDR3 length: 17
D gene: TRBD1
J gene: TRBJ2-2
V gene: TRBV6-4
CDR3 protein: CASSQSGTGSNTGELFF

CDR3 length: 16
D gene: TRBD2
J gene: TRBJ2-1
V gene: TRBV2
CDR3 protein: CASSETLAGGRREQFF

CDR3 length: 12
D gene: .
J gene: TRBJ2-1
V gene: TRBV19
CDR3 protein: CASSIVIGEQFF

CDR3 length: 12
D gene: .
J gene: TRBJ1-1
V gene: TRBV16
CDR3 protein: CASSPRGTEAFF

CDR3 length: 14
D gene: TRBD1
J gene: TRBJ2-7
V gene: TRBV5-4
CDR3 protein: CASSREGGGYEQYF

CDR3 length: 14
D gene: .
J gene: TRBJ2-7
V gene: TRBV10-1
CDR3 protein: CASSEGTFRYEQYF

CDR3 length: 11
D gene: .
J gene: TRBJ2-7
V gene: TRBV12-3/TRBV12-4
CDR3 protein: CATVFCYEQYF

CDR3 length: 14
D gene: TRBD1
J gene: TRBJ1-2
V gene: TRBV10-3
CDR3 protein: CAIEGTGGIRGYTF

CDR3 length: 17
D gene: TRBD1
J gene: TRBJ2-5
V gene: TRBV7-8
CDR3 protein: CASTPRSGDRVGETQYF

CDR3 length: 13
D gene: .
J gene: TRBJ1-2
V gene: TRBV10-2
CDR3 protein: CASSEGDDGGYTF

CDR3 length: 15
D gene: .
J gene: TRBJ2-7
V gene: TRBV6-5
CDR3 protein: CASSYSKEGVYEQYF

CDR3 length: 15
D gene: .
J gene: TRBJ1-3
V gene: TRBV5-1
CDR3 protein: CASSLSAQLADTIYF